The T cell receptor (beta chain) described here comes from a study of blood T cells in healthy people across ages. Study-wide background: Capture by template switching was about one barcoded beta molecule per two T cells.

Germline-derived CDR1 and CDR2 are MGHRA and YSYEKL. V was trimmed by 0 bases and J by 1 base, leaving 15 bases between them. This CDR3 has 17 residues. This clonotype was counted at least ten times. For the second PCR, which ran for about 6 to 12 cycles, a sample-barcoded 5' primer and a J-beta primer mix were used. Each cDNA molecule carried a tag from a template-switch adaptor that contained 12 random nucleotides. Every sample returned 2.5 million or more CDR3-containing paired-end reads. TCRdb fed the 5' RACE reads into MiXCR, producing one record per CDR3 protein. The sample has 650,000 to 700,000 distinct CDR3 sequences; about 30% are singletons. The extraction recovered at least 6 micrograms of total RNA per sample.

The sequenced material came from blood. This clonotype was sampled from a woman of 80 years or more in good health. The chain carries TRBV4-1 and TRBJ1-1, with D maybe TRBD1 (5 bases). CDR3 loop: CASSQDGSGAQNTEAFF. CDR3 bases: TGCGCCAGCAGCCAAGATGGTTCCGGGGCGCAGAACACTGAAGCTTTCTTT.